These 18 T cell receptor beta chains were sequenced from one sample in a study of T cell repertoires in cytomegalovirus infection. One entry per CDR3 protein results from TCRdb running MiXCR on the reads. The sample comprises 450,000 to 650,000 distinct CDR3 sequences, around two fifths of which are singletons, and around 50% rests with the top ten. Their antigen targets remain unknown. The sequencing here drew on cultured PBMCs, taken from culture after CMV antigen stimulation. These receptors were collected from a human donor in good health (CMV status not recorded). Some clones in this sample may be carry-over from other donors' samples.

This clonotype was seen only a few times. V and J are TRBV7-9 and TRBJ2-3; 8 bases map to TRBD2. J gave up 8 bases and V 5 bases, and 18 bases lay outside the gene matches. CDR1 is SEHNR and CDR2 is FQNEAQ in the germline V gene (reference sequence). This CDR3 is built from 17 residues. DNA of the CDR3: TGTGCCAGCAGCGGGGGACTAGTCACCCTCGCCAGAGTTACGCAGTATTTT. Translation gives CASSGGLVTLARVTQYF.

The CDR3 loop reads CANSQGADPRTGELFF. The CDR3 coding sequence is TGTGCCAACTCTCAAGGGGCGGATCCGAGAACCGGGGAGCTGTTTTTT. The rearrangement joins TRBV11-2 to TRBJ2-2; tentative D call: TRBD1 (5 bases). V lost 10 bases to trimming and J lost 5 bases, with 23 bases between them. CDR1 SGHAT and CDR2 FQNNGV come from the germline V gene. This CDR3 region has 16 residues.

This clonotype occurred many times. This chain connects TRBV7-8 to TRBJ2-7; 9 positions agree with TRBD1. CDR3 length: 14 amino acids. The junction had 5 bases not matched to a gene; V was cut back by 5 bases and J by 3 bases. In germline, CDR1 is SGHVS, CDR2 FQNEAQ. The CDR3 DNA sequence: TGTGCCAGCAGCCCCCGGGACAGGGTCTACGAGCAGTACTTC. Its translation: CASSPRDRVYEQYF.

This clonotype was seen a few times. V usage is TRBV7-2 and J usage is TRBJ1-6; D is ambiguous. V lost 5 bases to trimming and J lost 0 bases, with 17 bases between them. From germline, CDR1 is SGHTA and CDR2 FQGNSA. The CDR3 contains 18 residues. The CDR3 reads CASSQHPPQSSYNSPLHF. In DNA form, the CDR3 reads TGTGCCAGCAGCCAACACCCCCCGCAGAGCTCCTATAATTCACCCCTCCACTTT.

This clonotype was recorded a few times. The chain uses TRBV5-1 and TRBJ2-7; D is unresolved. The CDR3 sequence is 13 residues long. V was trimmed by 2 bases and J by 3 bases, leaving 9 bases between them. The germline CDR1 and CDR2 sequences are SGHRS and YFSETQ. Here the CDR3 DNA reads TGCGCCAGCAGCTTTAGCCCCGACTACGAGCAGTACTTC. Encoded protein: CASSFSPDYEQYF.

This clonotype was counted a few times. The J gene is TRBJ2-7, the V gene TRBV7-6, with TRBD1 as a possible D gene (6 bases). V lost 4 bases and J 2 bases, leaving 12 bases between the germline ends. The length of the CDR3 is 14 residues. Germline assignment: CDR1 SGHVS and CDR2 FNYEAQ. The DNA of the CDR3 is TGTGCCAGCAGCTCTTGGGGACACCCCTACGAGCAGTACTTC. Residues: CASSSWGHPYEQYF.

CDR3 DNA: TGCAGTGCCATAGGGGGCAGTGGCTCCTACGAGCAGTACTTC. Protein: CSAIGGSGSYEQYF. The V gene is TRBV20-1, the J gene TRBJ2-7; 7 bases line up with TRBD1. This CDR3 region has 14 residues. The J segment lost 0 bases and the V segment lost 6 bases, leaving 8 bases of the junction unmatched. Germline loops: CDR1 DFQATT, CDR2 SNEGSKA (reference sequence).

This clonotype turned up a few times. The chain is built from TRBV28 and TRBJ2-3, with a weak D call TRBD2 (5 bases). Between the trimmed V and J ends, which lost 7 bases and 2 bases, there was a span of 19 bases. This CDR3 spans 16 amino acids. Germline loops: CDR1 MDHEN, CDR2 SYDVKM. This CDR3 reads CASTHAGQRYTDTQYF. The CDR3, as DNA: TGTGCCAGCACCCATGCGGGCCAGCGCTACACAGATACGCAGTATTTT.

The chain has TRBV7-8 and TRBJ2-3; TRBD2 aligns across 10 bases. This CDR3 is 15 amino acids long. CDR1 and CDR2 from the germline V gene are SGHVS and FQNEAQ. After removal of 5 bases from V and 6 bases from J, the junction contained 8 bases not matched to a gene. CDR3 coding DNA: TGTGCCAGCAGCATCACTAGCGGGGTGGGGGATACGCAGTATTTT. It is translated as CASSITSGVGDTQYF.

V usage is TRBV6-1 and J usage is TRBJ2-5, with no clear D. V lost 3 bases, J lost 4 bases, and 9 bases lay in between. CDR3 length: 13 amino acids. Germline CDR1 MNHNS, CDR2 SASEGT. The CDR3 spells CASSDRVAETQYF. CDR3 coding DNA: TGTGCCAGCAGTGATCGGGTTGCAGAGACCCAGTACTTC.

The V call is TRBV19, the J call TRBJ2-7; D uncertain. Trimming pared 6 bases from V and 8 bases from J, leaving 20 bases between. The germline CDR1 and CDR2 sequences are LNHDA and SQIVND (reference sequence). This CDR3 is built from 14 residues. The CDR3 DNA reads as TGTGCCAGTAGGGGTGCTAATACGCTGGACCAGCAGTACTTC. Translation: CASRGANTLDQQYF.

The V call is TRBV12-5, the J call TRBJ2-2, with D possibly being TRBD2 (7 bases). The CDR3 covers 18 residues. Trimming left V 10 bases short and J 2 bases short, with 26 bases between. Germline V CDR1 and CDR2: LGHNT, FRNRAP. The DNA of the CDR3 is TGTGCTAACCCCAGGCCCGGGGGGCATACCGCAAACACCGGGGAGCTGTTTTTT. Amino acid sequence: CANPRPGGHTANTGELFF.

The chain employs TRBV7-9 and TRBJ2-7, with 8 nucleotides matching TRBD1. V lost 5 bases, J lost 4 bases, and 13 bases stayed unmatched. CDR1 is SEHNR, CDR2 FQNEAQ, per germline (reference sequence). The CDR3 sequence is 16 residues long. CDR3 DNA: TGTGCCAGCAGCCTTCCCAGGGGGCGCTTTGAGTACGAGCAGTACTTC. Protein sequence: CASSLPRGRFEYEQYF.

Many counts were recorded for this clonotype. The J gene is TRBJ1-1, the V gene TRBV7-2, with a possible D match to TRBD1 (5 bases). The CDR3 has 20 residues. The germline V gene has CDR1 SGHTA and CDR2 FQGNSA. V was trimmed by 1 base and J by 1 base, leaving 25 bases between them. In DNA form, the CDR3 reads TGTGCCAGCAGCTTAGGGGTGGGTGGTATTCGACCCGGGGGGAACACTGAAGCTTTCTTT. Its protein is CASSLGVGGIRPGGNTEAFF.

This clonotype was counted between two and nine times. CDR3 coding DNA: TGTGCCAGCAGCCAGGGTCGGGGACAAGAGACCCAGTACTTC. This sequence encodes CASSQGRGQETQYF. This sequence joins TRBV6-5 and TRBJ2-5; D may match TRBD1 or TRBD2 (5 bases each). This CDR3 has 14 residues. Deletions cut 6 bases from V and 2 bases from J, with 13 bases between. CDR1 and CDR2 from the germline V gene are MNHEY and SVGAGI.

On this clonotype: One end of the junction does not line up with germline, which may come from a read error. CDR3 DNA: TGTGCCAGCACCCCCGGGACAGGGCGGGCCAAACACATTCAGTACTTC. As protein: CASTPGTGRAKHIQYF. The genes are TRBV12-3 or TRBV12-4 and TRBJ2-4; TRBD1 aligns across 9 bases. The CDR3 covers 16 residues.

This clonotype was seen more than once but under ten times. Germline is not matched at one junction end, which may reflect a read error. The DNA for the CDR3 is TGTGCCATCAGTGAAGGCCCCTCCAACGAGCAGTACTTC. It yields the protein CAISEGPSNEQYF. The chain combines TRBV10-3 with TRBJ2-7; no firm D call. Germline assignment: CDR1 ENHRY and CDR2 SYGVKD. The CDR3 is made up of 13 amino acids.

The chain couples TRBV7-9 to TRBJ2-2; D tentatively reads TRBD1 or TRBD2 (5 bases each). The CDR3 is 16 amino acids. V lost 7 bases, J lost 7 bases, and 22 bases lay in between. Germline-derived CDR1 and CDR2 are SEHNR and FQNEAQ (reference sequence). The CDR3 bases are TGTGCCAGCACCATCACTAGTCCGGGGACGGGCGGGGAGCTGTTTTTT. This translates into CASTITSPGTGGELFF.